Following are 32 T cell receptor beta chains from one sample sequenced in a study of T cells in Graves' hyperthyroidism and ophthalmopathy. Authors of the study amplified TCR beta CDR3 regions from RNA transcripts. First-round RT-PCR with HTBI primers amplified the TCR CDR3 region. MiXCR, run by TCRdb on the multiplex PCR reads, gives a single entry per CDR3 protein. The sample gives more than 250,000 distinct CDR3 sequences, over 12% of which show up once; roughly 31% is in the top ten. Sequences were obtained from blood. These receptor sequences come from a woman in her fifties or sixties with Graves' hyperthyroidism that later progressed to Graves' ophthalmopathy.

This clonotype appeared a few times. In DNA, the CDR3 is TGTGCCAGTACAATGACAGGGGAAGAGACCCAGTACTTC. Translating it yields CASTMTGEETQYF. The rearrangement joins TRBV19 to TRBJ2-5, with 8 bases that match TRBD1. V dropped 7 bases and J dropped 3; count of bases not matched to a gene: 4. The CDR3 loop spans 13 amino acids. Germline V CDR1 and CDR2: LNHDA, SQIVND (reference sequence).

This clonotype was counted only a few times. The genes are TRBV15 and TRBJ2-3; TRBD1 aligns across 7 bases. J was trimmed by 3 bases and V by 5 bases; bases with no gene match: 14. The CDR3 length is 17 residues. Looked up from germline, CDR1 is LNHNV and CDR2 is YYDKDF (reference sequence). Here the CDR3 DNA reads TGTGCCACCAGCCCTCGGGACAGTAACCAGTGGACAGATACGCAGTATTTT. Protein product: CATSPRDSNQWTDTQYF.

This clonotype was detected ten times or more. This rearrangement joins TRBV3-1 to TRBJ1-6; maybe TRBD1 (5 bases). CDR3 length: 14 amino acids. Trimming took 3 bases from V and 8 from J, leaving 11 bases between them. Germline CDR1 is LGHDT and CDR2 is YNNKEL (reference sequence). The CDR3 loop reads CASSHGGRDSPLHF. The CDR3 coding sequence is TGTGCCAGCAGCCACGGGGGGAGGGATTCACCCCTCCACTTT.

At least ten counts were recorded for this clonotype. The gene calls are TRBV2 and TRBJ1-4; D unresolved. Germline-derived CDR1 and CDR2 are SNHLY and FYNNEI. Trimming removed 8 bases at V and 0 bases at J, with 16 bases between. This CDR3 is 16 amino acids long. In nucleotides, the CDR3 is TGTGCCAGCTTGGGGAGGCAGGCCCCAACTAATGAAAAACTGTTTTTT. It is translated as CASLGRQAPTNEKLFF.

This clonotype has more than one count but fewer than ten. The V gene is TRBV7-9, the J gene TRBJ2-2; TRBD1 is a possible D gene (5 bases). From germline, CDR1 is SEHNR and CDR2 FQNEAQ (reference sequence). Trimming cost V 1 base and J 3 bases, with 9 bases left between them. The CDR3 has 15 residues. CDR3 nucleotides: TGTGCCAGCAGCTTAGGGGTAGGGGACACCGGGGAGCTGTTTTTT. Translated, it gives CASSLGVGDTGELFF.

This clonotype was observed many times. The CDR3 DNA reads as TGTGCCAGCAGCTTGGTGGGGAAAGATACGCAGTATTTT. This encodes CASSLVGKDTQYF. V and J are TRBV5-6 and TRBJ2-3; D uncertain. This CDR3 comprises 13 residues. Deletions cut 0 bases from V and 5 bases from J, with 7 bases between. Germline CDR1 and CDR2: SGHDT and YYEEEE.

This clonotype was observed many times. V gene TRBV27 combines with J gene TRBJ2-5; D possibly corresponds to TRBD1 (6 bases). This CDR3 contains 15 residues. V shed 5 bases and J shed 3 bases, with 16 bases lying between them. Germline CDR1 is MNHEY and CDR2 is SMNVEV (reference sequence). The CDR3 DNA sequence: TGTGCCAGCAGTCCCTCGGACAGTCGAAAAGAGACCCAGTACTTC. This gives the protein CASSPSDSRKETQYF.

This clonotype was counted many times. The chain joins TRBV7-2 to TRBJ2-1, with a weak D call TRBD2 (5 bases). V was clipped by 7 bases and J by 5 bases, with 15 bases between them. This CDR3 comprises 14 residues. CDR1 is SGHTA, CDR2 FQGNSA, per germline. The CDR3 is CASTRYSADNEQFF. CDR3 DNA sequence: TGTGCCAGCACTCGGTATAGCGCCGACAATGAGCAGTTCTTC.

This clonotype was counted at least ten times. V and J are TRBV28 and TRBJ2-4; D gene unclear. Trimming stripped 4 bases from V and 1 base from J, with 11 bases between. There are 15 residues in the CDR3. Germline-derived CDR1 and CDR2 are MDHEN and SYDVKM. CDR3 DNA: TGTGCCAGCAGTTCCCCTTCATTGGCCAAAAACATTCAGTACTTC. This codes for CASSSPSLAKNIQYF.

This clonotype has ten or more counts. Sequence at one end of the junction differs from germline and may be a read error. The gene calls are TRBV5-6 and TRBJ2-3, with a weak D call TRBD2 (6 bases). The germline gives CDR1 SGHDT, CDR2 YYEEEE. There are 15 residues in the CDR3. CDR3 nucleotide sequence: TGTGCCAGCAGTTTGGCCCCGGGAGTCGGAGATACGCAGTATTTT. This codes for CASSLAPGVGDTQYF.

In its sample, this clonotype was seen many times. The CDR3 DNA is TGTGCCAGCAGTGAAAGCCAGGGGATAAGTGGCTACACCTTC. It encodes CASSESQGISGYTF. The J gene is TRBJ1-2, the V gene TRBV2; possible D gene TRBD1, 6 bases. Germline CDR1 SNHLY, CDR2 FYNNEI. V lost 2 bases and J 7 bases, leaving 14 bases between the germline ends. The CDR3 is made up of 14 amino acids. Full variable domain (outside the CDR3, taken from reference TRBV2 and TRBJ1-2): EPEVTQTPSHQVTQMGQEVILRCVPISNHLYFYWYRQILGQKVEFLVSFYNNEISEKSEIFDDQFSVERPDGSNFTLKIRSTKLEDSAMYFCASSESQGISGYTFGSGTRLTVV.

This clonotype was seen a few times. The chain employs TRBV2 and TRBJ2-7; TRBD2 is a possible D gene (6 bases). This CDR3 contains 12 residues. The ends were cut back, 4 bases at V and 6 bases at J, with 10 bases in the middle. The germline V gene has CDR1 SNHLY and CDR2 FYNNEI. The CDR3: CASSVVGGEQYF. The CDR3 DNA reads as TGTGCCAGCAGTGTGGTGGGGGGCGAGCAGTACTTC. Variable domain in full (rest from reference TRBV2 and TRBJ2-7): EPEVTQTPSHQVTQMGQEVILRCVPISNHLYFYWYRQILGQKVEFLVSFYNNEISEKSEIFDDQFSVERPDGSNFTLKIRSTKLEDSAMYFCASSVVGGEQYFGPGTRLTVT.

This clonotype was observed at least ten times. The chain employs TRBV5-1 and TRBJ2-7, with TRBD1 matching over 12 bases. After removal of 3 bases from V and 9 bases from J, the junction contained 16 bases not matched to a gene. CDR1 is SGHRS, CDR2 YFSETQ, per germline. The CDR3 covers 17 residues. The CDR3 region is CASSSGQGAFDPLGQYF. The CDR3 region has the DNA TGCGCCAGCAGCTCGGGACAGGGGGCGTTTGACCCTCTAGGGCAGTACTTC.

The sample holds many counts of this clonotype. The rearrangement links TRBV28 to TRBJ2-1; 7 bases align to TRBD1. Germline CDR1 MDHEN, CDR2 SYDVKM. This CDR3 has 15 residues. With 1 base clipped from V and 4 bases from J, the junction kept 4 bases outside the gene matches. CDR3: CASSLSGQLYNEQFF. The CDR3 coding sequence is TGTGCCAGCAGTTTATCGGGACAGCTTTACAATGAGCAGTTCTTC.

The rearrangement links TRBV29-1 to TRBJ1-1; D is possibly TRBD1 (6 bases). The CDR3 is 11 amino acids. V shed 6 bases and J shed 3 bases, with 8 bases lying between them. The germline V gene encodes CDR1 SQVTM and CDR2 ANQGSEA. The CDR3 region has the DNA TGCAGCGTAACAGGGCACACTGAAGCTTTCTTT. Its protein product is CSVTGHTEAFF.

This clonotype was seen many times. The chain links TRBV7-9 to TRBJ2-7; no reliable D call. Per the germline V gene, CDR1 is SEHNR and CDR2 is FQNEAQ (reference sequence). V was cut by 5 bases and J by 1 base, with 15 bases left in between. The CDR3 contains 15 residues. As DNA, the CDR3 is TGTGCCAGCAGCGCCCCGCGGTGGAAGTCCTACGAGCAGTACTTC. Protein product: CASSAPRWKSYEQYF.

This clonotype showed up many times. V is TRBV20-1 and J is TRBJ2-3; possibly TRBD2 for D (5 bases). This CDR3 region has 14 residues. Germline values: CDR1 DFQATT, CDR2 SNEGSKA (reference sequence). V was trimmed by 6 bases and J by 2 bases, leaving 15 bases between them. Written as DNA, the CDR3 is TGCAGTGCCGGACGCGGAGGACCCACAGATACGCAGTATTTT. It codes for CSAGRGGPTDTQYF.

In its sample, this clonotype was seen many times. The V and J genes are TRBV11-2 and TRBJ2-7; TRBD2 matches 15 bases. CDR1 and CDR2 from the germline V gene are SGHAT and FQNNGV. Losses at the gene ends were 5 bases for V and 1 base for J; bases not matched to a gene: 12. The CDR3 runs to 19 residues. CDR3 coding DNA: TGTGCCAGCAGCCTCATAGGACTAGCGGGAGGGAGGATGTCCTACGAGCAGTACTTC. It encodes CASSLIGLAGGRMSYEQYF.

This chain joins TRBV11-2 and TRBJ2-7; 11 positions match TRBD1. V trimming: 0 bases; J trimming: 4 bases; junction bases outside the gene matches: 5. This CDR3 contains 16 residues. Germline CDR1 and CDR2: SGHAT and FQNNGV. For the CDR3, the DNA is TGTGCCAGCAGCTTAGATCTTGGACAGGGGGCATACGAGCAGTACTTC. Amino acids: CASSLDLGQGAYEQYF.

Only a few counts were recorded for this clonotype. The chain has TRBV9 and TRBJ2-1; no reliable D call. The CDR3 runs 14 residues. The V and J ends lost 0 bases and 8 bases respectively, with 12 bases between them. Per the germline V gene, CDR1 is SGDLS and CDR2 is YYNGEE. The chain's CDR3 is CASSVDYRSDEQFF. CDR3 DNA: TGTGCCAGCAGCGTAGATTATAGAAGCGATGAGCAGTTCTTC.

This clonotype showed up many times. The chain joins TRBV2 to TRBJ1-2; D possibly corresponds to TRBD1 (5 bases). The ends were cut back, 4 bases at V and 8 bases at J, with 8 bases in the middle. This CDR3 contains 11 residues. Germline V gives CDR1 SNHLY, CDR2 FYNNEI. CDR3 loop: CASSAGFGYTF. For the CDR3, the DNA is TGTGCCAGCAGTGCAGGGTTCGGCTACACCTTC.

The rearrangement uses TRBV7-2 and TRBJ1-5; no clear D. The V gene lost 5 bases and the J gene lost 2 bases, with 13 bases spanning the gap. This CDR3 region has 15 residues. CDR1 and CDR2 from the germline V gene are SGHTA and FQGNSA. CDR3 in DNA: TGTGCCAGCAGCGATGGGCGGGGTCGCAATCAGCCCCAGCATTTT. Protein product: CASSDGRGRNQPQHF. Based on the CDR3 plus reference TRBV7-2 and TRBJ1-5, the full variable domain is GAGVSQSPSNKVTEKGKDVELRCDPISGHTALYWYRQSLGQGLEFLIYFQGNSAPDKSGLPSDRFSAERTGGSVSTLTIQRTQQEDSAVYLCASSDGRGRNQPQHFGDGTRLSIL.

Here the CDR3 reads CASSPPGLSGNTIYF. The CDR3 bases are TGTGCCAGCAGTCCCCCGGGTCTCTCTGGAAACACCATATATTTT. The V and J genes are TRBV11-2 and TRBJ1-3, with D hard to call. The germline CDR1 and CDR2 sequences are SGHAT and FQNNGV. This CDR3 comprises 15 residues. Trimming shortened V by 6 bases and J by 0 bases, and 12 bases separated the two germline ends.

The chain links TRBV5-1 to TRBJ2-7; 7 bases agree with TRBD1. CDR1 and CDR2 (germline): SGHRS, YFSETQ. The CDR3 extends over 16 amino acids. With V trimmed by 0 bases and J by 2 bases, 8 bases remained unmatched. The CDR3 DNA reads TGCGCCAGCAGCTTGGGTTGGGACAGCATACCCTACGAGCAGTACTTC. Its protein product is CASSLGWDSIPYEQYF.

The V call is TRBV10-2, the J call TRBJ2-4; D is ambiguous. CDR1 is WSHSY and CDR2 is SAAADI in the germline V gene. The CDR3 spans 15 residues. The V end was cut by 6 bases, the J end by 0 bases, with 12 bases between. The CDR3 region is CASSERSLAKNIQYF. In nucleotides, the CDR3 is TGCGCCAGCAGCGAAAGGTCCTTAGCCAAAAACATTCAGTACTTC.

This clonotype came up a few times. The chain employs TRBV6-1 and TRBJ1-1; 7 nucleotides align to TRBD1. From germline, CDR1 is MNHNS and CDR2 SASEGT. CDR3 length: 13 amino acids. V trimming: 6 bases; J trimming: 2 bases; junction bases outside the gene matches: 3. The CDR3 bases are TGTGCCAGCAGGGGGACAGCAAACACTGAAGCTTTCTTT. This encodes CASRGTANTEAFF.

This clonotype was observed many times. CDR3 in DNA: TGTGCCAGCAGTGGTCGCACTAGCGGGAGACCCAATGAGCAGTTCTTC. Translated: CASSGRTSGRPNEQFF. The rearrangement uses TRBV6-1 and TRBJ2-1; 11 positions match TRBD2. V trimming: 4 bases; J trimming: 6 bases; junction bases outside the gene matches: 8. Per the germline V gene, CDR1 is MNHNS and CDR2 is SASEGT. The CDR3 loop spans 16 amino acids.

This clonotype was detected ten times or more. The chain links TRBV28 to TRBJ1-5; D might be TRBD1 (6 bases). CDR1 is MDHEN, CDR2 SYDVKM, per germline. With 5 bases removed from V and 3 bases from J, the gap between germline ends came to 11 bases. The CDR3 is 14 residues long. The CDR3, as DNA: TGTGCCAGCAGTACCGGACAGTTCAATCAGCCCCAGCATTTT. It translates to CASSTGQFNQPQHF.

The table lists this clonotype with many counts. This rearrangement joins TRBV18 to TRBJ2-2; D gene ambiguous. V shed 2 bases and J shed 1 base, with 5 bases lying between them. Germline CDR1 reads KGHSH; CDR2 reads LQKENI. The CDR3 loop spans 14 amino acids. The CDR3 DNA follows: TGTGCCAGCTCACCAGAGAGGAACACCGGGGAGCTGTTTTTT. This encodes CASSPERNTGELFF.

This clonotype was seen at least ten times. The chain carries TRBV20-1 and TRBJ2-1; 9 nucleotides agree with TRBD2. The CDR3 consists of 14 residues. V lost 0 bases, J lost 12 bases, and 9 bases stayed unmatched. Germline assignment: CDR1 DFQATT and CDR2 SNEGSKA (reference sequence). The CDR3 loop reads CSAREGLAGVVQFF. CDR3 DNA: TGCAGTGCTAGAGAGGGACTAGCTGGTGTGGTGCAGTTCTTC.

This clonotype was observed at least ten times. V is TRBV10-3 and J is TRBJ1-5; 9 bases fit TRBD1. The CDR3 sequence is 19 residues long. The germline V gene has CDR1 ENHRY and CDR2 SYGVKD. Trimming at V came to 1 base and at J to 0 bases, leaving 10 bases not matched to a gene. Here the CDR3 DNA reads TGTGCCATCAGTGAGTTTGCACAGGGGGCTTGGGGTAGCAATCAGCCCCAGCATTTT. As protein: CAISEFAQGAWGSNQPQHF.

This clonotype was detected many times. The chain has TRBV19 and TRBJ1-1; D uncertain. V was cut by 2 bases and J by 7 bases, with 11 bases left in between. This CDR3 spans 13 amino acids. Per the germline V gene, CDR1 is LNHDA and CDR2 is SQIVND (reference sequence). This chain's CDR3 is CASSIPGWHEAFF. The CDR3 DNA reads TGTGCCAGTAGTATACCTGGCTGGCATGAAGCTTTCTTT.